This TCR beta chain emerged from a study of OX40 agonist ivuxolimab in advanced cancers. Study background: Males comprised about 78% of the group, whose mean age was roughly 60 years (range roughly 23 to 80). One hepatocellular carcinoma and a couple of cutaneous melanoma patients partially responded. General study points: Still undetermined is the antigen specificity of the expanded peripheral T cells.

Baseline, cycle 4 day 1, and cycle 7 day 1 were the blood sampling points. The CDR3 is 14 amino acids. Germline-derived CDR1 and CDR2 are MNHNS and SASEGT. V lost 9 bases to trimming and J lost 2 bases, with 14 bases between them. Sequencing was performed with immunoSEQ multiplex PCR; in TCRdb, only in-frame clones are kept and a portion is missing. Here the sample spans approximately 80,000 clones, around nine tenths being singletons. Concerning this clone itself: Its antigen is unidentified.

This receptor was obtained from an adult with an advanced solid tumor such as melanoma, head and neck, liver or kidney cancer. The material sequenced was CD4+ or CD8+ T cells sorted from blood, taken in a trial of the OX40 agonist ivuxolimab. The gene calls are TRBV6-1 and TRBJ2-1, with D perhaps TRBD2 (6 bases). CDR3 in amino acids: CASSRERTYNEQFF. The CDR3 nucleotides are TGTGCCAGTAGTCGGGAGCGAACCTACAATGAGCAGTTCTTC.